This T cell receptor (beta chain) emerged from a study of T cells and copy number aberrations in small-cell lung cancer. The study's findings and limits: A small sample size limited this study; results need validation.

Trimming shortened V by 6 bases and J by 1 base, and 8 bases separated the two germline ends. Germline CDR1 is MRHNA and CDR2 is SNTAGT. The CDR3 loop spans 13 amino acids. As regards this clone: Its antigen is not known.

Assay: immunoSEQ multiplex PCR; the TCRdb copy retains only in-frame clones and omits some. The top ten hold 7.1% of the sample, which has 1,500 to 2,000 clones, roughly 80% seen once. This sequence originates from a man between 60 and 75 years old with small cell lung cancer. Sequences were obtained from normal tissue next to the tumor. The chain links TRBV6-4 to TRBJ2-3; D is possibly TRBD2 (6 bases). DNA for the CDR3: TGTGCCAGCAGCCCGGGGGGCACAGATACGCAGTATTTT. Its protein product is CASSPGGTDTQYF.